Below, one T cell receptor beta chain is given with its context. Its antigen is unknown. A much larger clone sits a single nucleotide away, making a read error possible. Specified time point: persistent/refractory GD, antithyroid drugs over 5 years with positive TRAb. PBMCs were the source of the RNA used for TCR sequencing. Collection of peripheral blood (roughly 9.8 milliliters) was done using EDTA tubes. These data are taken from a study of regulatory T cells in long-lasting Graves disease. Study in general: Treatment with antithyroid drugs for over 5 years, together with positive TSH receptor antibodies, meant persistent Graves' disease. General observations from the study: Persistent patients shared more public clonotypes (around 3,000) than new patients (about 1,000).

For TCR beta, libraries came from iRepertoire HTBI primers and Arm-PCR of CDR3 regions. TCRdb re-called the multiplex PCR reads with MiXCR, one entry per CDR3 protein. Of fewer than 400,000 distinct CDR3 sequences in the sample, about 20% are singletons; the top ten hold 25% to 35%. The CDR3 totals 12 residues. Germline loops: CDR1 MNHEY, CDR2 SMNVEV (reference sequence). The source is a female donor with Graves disease. Sequencing was performed on peripheral blood mononuclear cells (PBMCs), taken when the disease was refractory, from a patient treated with antithyroid drugs. The rearrangement links TRBV27 to TRBJ1-4, with D tentatively TRBD1 (5 bases). In DNA, the CDR3 is TGTGCCAGCAGTCCCGGGAGGGGAAAACTGCTTTTT. As protein: CASSPGRGKLLF.